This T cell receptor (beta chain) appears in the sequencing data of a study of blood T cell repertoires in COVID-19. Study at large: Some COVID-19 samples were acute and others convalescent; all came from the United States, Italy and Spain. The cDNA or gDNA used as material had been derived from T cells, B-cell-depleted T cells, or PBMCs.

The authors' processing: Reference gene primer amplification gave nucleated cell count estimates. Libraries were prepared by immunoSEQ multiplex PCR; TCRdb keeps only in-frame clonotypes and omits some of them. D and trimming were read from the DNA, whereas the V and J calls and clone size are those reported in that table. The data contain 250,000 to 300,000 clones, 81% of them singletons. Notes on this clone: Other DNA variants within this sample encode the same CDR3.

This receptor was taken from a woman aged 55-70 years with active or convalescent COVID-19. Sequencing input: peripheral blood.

The CDR3 sequence: CASSKTGGSYEQYF. The DNA for the CDR3 is TGTGCCAGCAGTAAAACAGGGGGCTCCTACGAGCAGTACTTC. This chain joins TRBV5-4 and TRBJ2-7; 8 nucleotides agree with TRBD1. The ends lost 5 bases at V and 0 bases at J; junction bases unmatched: 4. Germline V gene lookup returns CDR1 SGHNT and CDR2 YYREEE (reference sequence). The CDR3 has 14 residues.